Below, 22 T cell receptor beta chains from the same sample are listed, as sequenced in a study of Ad26.COV2.S vaccination and SARS-CoV-2 variants. Stated treatment: around 19 received Ad26.COV2.S at low or high dose, single or two shots; roughly five received placebo; per-sample allocation not given. Sampling was performed 63 days after the first vaccine or placebo injection. Using immunoSEQ multiplex PCR, the repertoire was profiled, and TCRdb retains in-frame clones only, with some absent. The data show over 450,000 clones, roughly nine tenths seen once. The sequencing here drew on peripheral blood, taken in a trial of Ad26.COV2.S vaccine versus placebo. These receptors were collected from a person between 18 and 60 years old who received the Ad26.COV2.S COVID-19 vaccine or a placebo.

V gene TRBV27 combines with J gene TRBJ2-7; tentatively, D is TRBD1 or TRBD2 (6 bases each). Germline V lookup: CDR1 MNHEY, CDR2 SMNVEV (reference sequence). CDR3 length equals 16 residues. Trimming pared 5 bases from V and 4 bases from J, leaving 21 bases between. The CDR3 nucleotides are TGTGCCAGCAGTCCGGGGGAGGCAGGGGAATCTTACGAGCAGTACTTC. It codes for CASSPGEAGESYEQYF.

The chain is built from TRBV2 and TRBJ1-5; D is uncertain. Trimming left V 4 bases short and J 6 bases short, with 13 bases between. CDR1 and CDR2 (germline): SNHLY, FYNNEI. The CDR3 is 14 amino acids. The CDR3 spells CASSGGWAGQPQHF. CDR3 bases: TGTGCCAGCAGTGGGGGATGGGCGGGTCAGCCCCAGCATTTT.

J is TRBJ1-4 and V is TRBV3-1 (or the pseudogene TRBV3-2); D is perhaps TRBD1 (6 bases). The length of the CDR3 is 14 residues. Per the germline V gene, CDR1 is LGHDT and CDR2 is YNNKEL (reference sequence). The germline V and J ends were trimmed by 3 bases and 13 bases, with 18 bases remaining between them. The chain's CDR3 is CASSQPGQSSGLFF. As DNA, the CDR3 is TGTGCCAGCAGCCAGCCGGGACAAAGTAGTGGACTGTTTTTT.

CDR3 DNA sequence: TGTGCCAGCAGTTTCCGAGCCGGAGGGGGGCCCCATTCACCCCTCCACTTT. It is translated as CASSFRAGGGPHSPLHF. The chain is built from TRBV27 and TRBJ1-6; a possible D gene is TRBD1 (6 bases). This CDR3 has 17 amino acids. Germline CDR1 is MNHEY and CDR2 is SMNVEV (reference sequence). Trimming stripped 3 bases from V and 8 bases from J, with 20 bases between.

This clone occurred a few times. The rearrangement joins TRBV4-2 to TRBJ1-4, with TRBD1 as a possible D gene (5 bases). Between the trimmed V and J ends, which lost 2 bases and 7 bases, there was a span of 11 bases. Per germline, CDR1 LGHNA and CDR2 YNFKEQ. This CDR3 has 14 amino acids. The CDR3 is CASSQIQAGEKLFF. CDR3 in DNA: TGTGCCAGCAGCCAAATACAGGCAGGTGAAAAACTGTTTTTT.

This chain uses TRBV2 with TRBJ2-5; tentative D call: TRBD1 (6 bases). Trimming took off 9 bases at V and 4 bases at J, with 12 bases between the two ends. The CDR3 sequence is 12 residues long. CDR1 and CDR2 (germline): SNHLY, FYNNEI. This chain's CDR3 is CARAGVGETQYF. CDR3 coding DNA: TGTGCCAGGGCAGGGGTCGGAGAGACCCAGTACTTC.

The genes are TRBV24-1 and TRBJ1-2; perhaps TRBD1 as D (6 bases). Germline values: CDR1 KGHDR, CDR2 SFDVKD. The CDR3 runs to 18 residues. V lost 3 bases and J 1 base, leaving 20 bases between the germline ends. The CDR3 nucleotides are TGTGCCACCAGTGATGGGACAAGGACACTCCTTTTTAACTATGGCTACACCTTC. Protein product: CATSDGTRTLLFNYGYTF.

The CDR3 is CATSRGQGASYEQYF. In DNA, the CDR3 is TGTGCCACCAGCAGAGGACAGGGGGCATCGTACGAGCAGTACTTC. The chain is built from TRBV15 and TRBJ2-7; 10 positions match TRBD1. The V and J ends lost 1 base and 4 bases, in that order; junction bases with no gene match: 4. This CDR3 spans 15 amino acids. Germline lookup yields CDR1 LNHNV and CDR2 YYDKDF (reference sequence).

The chain joins TRBV10-2 to TRBJ2-1; TRBD2 matches at 9 bases. The CDR3 length is 14 residues. V shed 7 bases, J shed 3 bases, and the junction held 4 bases outside the gene matches. The germline gives CDR1 WSHSY, CDR2 SAAADI. CDR3 coding DNA: TGCGCCAGCACCAGAGCGGGGGGCTACAATGAGCAGTTCTTC. The encoded protein is CASTRAGGYNEQFF.

The V call is TRBV6-6, the J call TRBJ2-1; TRBD1 aligns across 8 bases. V trimming: 8 bases; J trimming: 7 bases; junction bases outside the gene matches: 7. The CDR3 consists of 13 residues. Germline V gives CDR1 MNHNY, CDR2 SVGAGI (reference sequence). Here the CDR3 reads CASSPRGLNEQFF. DNA of the CDR3: TGTGCCAGCTCTCCCAGGGGGCTAAATGAGCAGTTCTTC.

This chain's CDR3 is CASSSRDSYEQYF. The CDR3 DNA reads TGTGCCAGCAGCTCCCGGGACAGCTACGAGCAGTACTTC. The V and J genes are TRBV7-8 and TRBJ2-7; 7 bases are shared with TRBD1. The CDR3 runs to 13 residues. Germline V gives CDR1 SGHVS, CDR2 FQNEAQ. Trimming cost V 4 bases and J 3 bases; bases outside gene matches: 3.

This clone has only one observation. The chain carries TRBV13 and TRBJ2-4, with 9 bases lining up with TRBD1. The germline V gene encodes CDR1 PRHDT and CDR2 FYEKMQ (reference sequence). The length of the CDR3 is 16 residues. J gave up 2 bases and V 2 bases, and 4 bases lay outside the gene matches. This CDR3 reads CASSLLGQGSKNIQYF. CDR3 DNA sequence: TGTGCCAGCAGCTTACTGGGACAGGGATCCAAAAACATTCAGTACTTC.

The DNA of the CDR3 is TGTGCCAGCAGACCTAGACAGTACAATGAGCAGTTCTTC. Its protein product is CASRPRQYNEQFF. The J gene is TRBJ2-1, the V gene TRBV2; D may be TRBD1 (5 bases). Germline CDR1 is SNHLY and CDR2 is FYNNEI. This CDR3 contains 13 residues. The germline V and J ends were trimmed by 6 bases and 4 bases, with 10 bases remaining between them.

V usage is TRBV7-2 and J usage is TRBJ1-1, with D hard to call. Trimming shortened V by 1 base and J by 4 bases, and 10 bases separated the two germline ends. Germline CDR1 and CDR2: SGHTA and FQGNSA. The length of the CDR3 is 14 residues. CDR3 nucleotide sequence: TGTGCCAGCAGCTTAGTTATGGTCCTCACTGAAGCTTTCTTT. Encoded protein: CASSLVMVLTEAFF.

The chain has TRBV6-5 and TRBJ1-5, with D maybe TRBD1 (6 bases). Trimming stripped 11 bases from V and 5 bases from J, with 19 bases between. This CDR3 has 14 residues. The V gene's germline CDR1 is MNHEY and CDR2 SVGAGI. The CDR3 reads CAGSEGGVDQPQHF. CDR3 coding DNA: TGTGCCGGCTCCGAGGGGGGTGTGGATCAGCCCCAGCATTTT.

The chain has TRBV19 and TRBJ2-7; 9 bases align to TRBD2. The CDR3 length is 18 residues. Looked up from germline, CDR1 is LNHDA and CDR2 is SQIVND (reference sequence). Trimming took 6 bases from V and 1 from J; bases not matched to a gene: 16. In DNA, the CDR3 is TGTGCCAGTAGCAGAAAGACAGTTAGCGGGAGACCATCCTACGAGCAGTACTTC. Residues: CASSRKTVSGRPSYEQYF. Full variable domain (remainder filled in from reference TRBV19 and TRBJ2-7): DGGITQSPKYLFRKEGQNVTLSCEQNLNHDAMYWYRQDPGQGLRLIYYSQIVNDFQKGDIAEGYSVSREKKESFPLTVTSAQKNPTAFYLCASSRKTVSGRPSYEQYFGPGTRLTVT.

The genes are TRBV28 and TRBJ2-4; 7 nucleotides line up with TRBD1. The germline V gene has CDR1 MDHEN and CDR2 SYDVKM. This CDR3 spans 15 amino acids. J was trimmed by 6 bases and V by 6 bases; bases with no gene match: 11. In DNA, the CDR3 is TGTGCCAGCAGCACCAACAGGGGATCGGGAAACATTCAGTACTTC. Its translation: CASSTNRGSGNIQYF.

V is TRBV25-1 and J is TRBJ2-2, with D unresolved. V lost 7 bases to trimming and J lost 1 base, with 7 bases between them. The CDR3 is made up of 13 amino acids. The germline V gene has CDR1 MGHDK and CDR2 SYGVNS. CDR3 loop: CASTRQNTGELFF. In DNA form, the CDR3 reads TGTGCCAGCACACGACAGAACACCGGGGAGCTGTTTTTT. The variable domain in full, completed from reference TRBV25-1 and TRBJ2-2, reads EADIYQTPRYLVIGTGKKITLECSQTMGHDKMYWYQQDPGMELHLIHYSYGVNSTEKGDLSSESTVSRIRTEHFPLTLESARPSHTSQYLCASTRQNTGELFFGEGSRLTVL.

The chain has TRBV7-8 and TRBJ1-5, with D uncertain. Between the trimmed V and J ends, which lost 1 base and 9 bases, there was a span of 16 bases. The CDR3 spans 15 residues. Germline V gene data show CDR1 as SGHVS and CDR2 as FQNEAQ. The DNA of the CDR3 is TGTGCCAGCAGCTTAGGGTTGACTGGAGGGTGGCCCCAGCATTTT. Amino acids: CASSLGLTGGWPQHF.

The gene calls are TRBV18 and TRBJ1-1, with 9 nucleotides matching TRBD1. With V trimmed by 3 bases and J by 1 base, 3 bases remained unmatched. The CDR3 runs 15 residues. Germline V gene lookup returns CDR1 KGHSH and CDR2 LQKENI. The CDR3 DNA is TGTGCCAGCTCACCGGGGACAGGGCGGAACACTGAAGCTTTCTTT. Its protein is CASSPGTGRNTEAFF.

This clone was counted at least ten times. DNA of the CDR3: TGCGCCAGCAGCCCCCGACAGGGGAGCTCCTACGAGCAGTACTTC. This translates into CASSPRQGSSYEQYF. The chain is built from TRBV5-1 and TRBJ2-7; 8 positions agree with TRBD1. Trimming at V came to 4 bases and at J to 0 bases, leaving 6 bases not matched to a gene. The CDR3 is 15 residues long. Per germline, CDR1 SGHRS and CDR2 YFSETQ.

This clone appeared a single time. This chain links TRBV6-5 with TRBJ1-5, with D unclear. Germline V gene data show CDR1 as MNHEY and CDR2 as SVGAGI. There are 13 residues in the CDR3. Trimming removed 5 bases at V and 5 bases at J, with 10 bases between. The CDR3 loop is CASSLDRYQPQHF. CDR3 nucleotide sequence: TGTGCCAGCAGTCTGGACCGATATCAGCCCCAGCATTTT.